The entry below gives a single T cell receptor (beta chain) sequence along with its context. Its specificity is not known. The data were produced by immunoSEQ multiplex PCR, yet TCRdb's version contains in-frame clones alone and is incomplete. The sample includes about 350,000 clones, roughly 84% of them seen just once. The CDR3 length is 15 residues. Germline assignment: CDR1 SGHTA and CDR2 FQGTGA. With V trimmed by 5 bases and J by 2 bases, 6 bases remained unmatched. This specimen belongs to a study of Ad26.COV2.S vaccination and SARS-CoV-2 variants. Overall study context: Of the COV1001 trial arms, the Ad26.COV2.S arm included the donor. Dosing was one shot or two shots 56 days apart.

As for treatment: around 19 received Ad26.COV2.S at low or high dose, single or two shots; 5 received placebo; per-sample allocation not given. The samples were gathered on day 63 after the first injection of vaccine or placebo. Study conclusions and caveats: Non-spike TCR breadth showed similarity between vaccine and placebo recipients. Spike-specific TCR breadth was greater in vaccine than placebo recipients.

This chain uses TRBV7-3 with TRBJ2-3; 8 nucleotides align to TRBD2. This receptor was taken from a person between 18 and 65 years old who received the Ad26.COV2.S COVID-19 vaccine or a placebo. This specimen was peripheral blood, taken in a trial of Ad26.COV2.S vaccine versus placebo. CDR3 DNA: TGTGCCAGCAGCACCCAAGCGGGGGCCACAGATACGCAGTATTTT. This gives the protein CASSTQAGATDTQYF.